This T cell receptor (beta chain) was documented in a study of cytomegalovirus exposure and HLA in healthy donors. Study-level points and caveats: Researchers counted 180 or so TCR beta chains as cytomegalovirus-associated. Most TCR sequences were seen very rarely across donors, but some public TCRs occurred in many. Most subjects' HLA-A and HLA-B alleles were reportedly predicted from TCR beta sequences. Common viral pathogens seemed, in a later analysis, to connect with several of the most significant clusters.

Researchers ran the PCR with 60 Vbeta and 13 Jbeta primers. Clones were sequenced by immunoSEQ multiplex PCR, and TCRdb holds only the in-frame ones, with some missing. The table shows around 150,000 clones, with roughly 79% occurring only once. The CDR3 loop spans 16 amino acids. Remarks on this clone: The antigen is not known.

The origin of this receptor is a male donor in good health and CMV-seronegative. Material for sequencing was PBMCs. This chain connects TRBV12-2 to TRBJ1-3. TRBV12-2 is reported as a pseudogene. This CDR3 is CASRLARREERNTIYF. The CDR3, as DNA: TGTGCAAGTCGCTTAGCGCGCAGGGAGGAGCGAAACACCATATATTTT.